A selection of T cell receptor beta chains follows, all from one sample in a study of blood T cell repertoires in COVID-19. Clones were read by immunoSEQ multiplex PCR, and TCRdb kept only the in-frame ones, dropping some. The sample lists roughly 99,000 clones, 89% occurring once. Source material: peripheral blood. Receptors were obtained from a man aged 40-49 years with active or convalescent COVID-19. Both conserved end residues are part of each CDR3. The D gene is left open where the match is weak. The size entry is marked missing in some rows and otherwise reads once, few, many or a size class.

j_gene: TRBJ2-2
abundance: .
v_gene: TRBV29-1
d_gene: TRBD1
CDR3nt: TGCAGCGCTCGACAGGGAACCGGGGAGCTGTTTTTT
CDR3aa: CSARQGTGELFF

j_gene: TRBJ2-5
abundance: .
v_gene: TRBV6-5
d_gene: .
CDR3nt: TGTGCCAGCAGTTCCGGGGGTCCGGGTAAGACCCAGTACTTC
CDR3aa: CASSSGGPGKTQYF

j_gene: TRBJ2-7
abundance: .
v_gene: TRBV7-6
d_gene: .
CDR3nt: TGTGCCAGCAGCTTACGGTCCCACGAGTACGAGCAGTACTTC
CDR3aa: CASSLRSHEYEQYF

j_gene: TRBJ2-7
abundance: .
v_gene: TRBV6-1
d_gene: .
CDR3nt: TGTGCCAGCAGTGCCCCATTTAGCGGTAGGAGCTCCTACGAGCAGTACTTC
CDR3aa: CASSAPFSGRSSYEQYF

j_gene: TRBJ2-7
abundance: .
v_gene: TRBV19
d_gene: TRBD2
CDR3nt: TGTGCCAGTAGGCCGGGAGGCTCCTACGAGCAGTACTTC
CDR3aa: CASRPGGSYEQYF

j_gene: TRBJ2-3
abundance: .
v_gene: TRBV7-2
d_gene: .
CDR3nt: TGTGCCAGCAGCCCTCCTGAGCGGGTATATACGCAGTATTTT
CDR3aa: CASSPPERVYTQYF

j_gene: TRBJ2-3
abundance: .
v_gene: TRBV9
d_gene: TRBD2
CDR3nt: TGTGCCAGCAGCGAGGGACTAGCGGAGCACACAGATACGCAGTATTTT
CDR3aa: CASSEGLAEHTDTQYF

j_gene: TRBJ2-7
abundance: .
v_gene: TRBV5-6
d_gene: .
CDR3nt: TGTGCCAGCAGCTTGGCCCAGTACGAGCAGTACTTC
CDR3aa: CASSLAQYEQYF

j_gene: TRBJ2-7
abundance: .
v_gene: TRBV10-2
d_gene: .
CDR3nt: TGCGCCACCGGGTCAAGAGCCTACGAGCAGTACTTC
CDR3aa: CATGSRAYEQYF

j_gene: TRBJ2-3
abundance: .
v_gene: TRBV9
d_gene: .
CDR3nt: TGTGCCAGCAGCGTAGGTAGGGGTAGAACAGATACGCAGTATTTT
CDR3aa: CASSVGRGRTDTQYF

j_gene: TRBJ2-7
abundance: .
v_gene: TRBV28
d_gene: .
CDR3nt: TGTGCCAGCAGTCTAACAGGGTCCTACGAGCAGTACTTC
CDR3aa: CASSLTGSYEQYF

j_gene: TRBJ2-3
abundance: few
v_gene: TRBV30
d_gene: .
CDR3nt: TGTGCCTGGGGCTTCGGATCCAGGACAGATACGCAGTATTTT
CDR3aa: CAWGFGSRTDTQYF

j_gene: TRBJ2-5
abundance: .
v_gene: TRBV7-3
d_gene: .
CDR3nt: TGTGCCAGCAGCTTAAGAATAGGGGCCCGAGAGACCCAGTACTTC
CDR3aa: CASSLRIGARETQYF

j_gene: TRBJ2-2
abundance: .
v_gene: TRBV7-9
d_gene: .
CDR3nt: TGTGCCAGCAGCCCACCGGGCACCGGGGAGCTGTTTTTT
CDR3aa: CASSPPGTGELFF

j_gene: TRBJ1-2
abundance: .
v_gene: TRBV6-6
d_gene: TRBD1
CDR3nt: TGTGCCAGCAGTACCCCACAGGGGCGGACTAACTATGGCTACACCTTC
CDR3aa: CASSTPQGRTNYGYTF

j_gene: TRBJ1-6
abundance: .
v_gene: TRBV5-1
d_gene: .
CDR3nt: TGCGCCAGCAGCTTGGCCGGGTATTCACCCCTCCACTTT
CDR3aa: CASSLAGYSPLHF

j_gene: TRBJ1-5
abundance: .
v_gene: TRBV19
d_gene: TRBD1
CDR3nt: TGTGCCAGTATCAGGACAGGGAGCAATCAGCCCCAGCATTTT
CDR3aa: CASIRTGSNQPQHF

j_gene: TRBJ2-7
abundance: .
v_gene: TRBV19
d_gene: TRBD1
CDR3nt: TGTGCCAGTAGTATAGACAGACAGGGGACCTACGAGCAGTACTTC
CDR3aa: CASSIDRQGTYEQYF

j_gene: TRBJ2-7
abundance: .
v_gene: TRBV6-5
d_gene: TRBD1
CDR3nt: TGTGCCAGCAGTTACTCGGGACAGGGGGCCGAGCAGTACTTC
CDR3aa: CASSYSGQGAEQYF

j_gene: TRBJ2-1
abundance: .
v_gene: TRBV6-5
d_gene: .
CDR3nt: TGTGCCAGCAGTTACTCCGGACAGCTCTACAATGAGCAGTTCTTC
CDR3aa: CASSYSGQLYNEQFF

j_gene: TRBJ2-1
abundance: .
v_gene: TRBV30
d_gene: .
CDR3nt: TGTGCCTGGAGCGGGGGAAAAAACACTGAGCAGTTCTTC
CDR3aa: CAWSGGKNTEQFF

j_gene: TRBJ1-4
abundance: .
v_gene: TRBV6-5
d_gene: .
CDR3nt: TGTGCCAGCAGTTACGGTACAGTTGGTGAAAAACTGTTTTTT
CDR3aa: CASSYGTVGEKLFF

j_gene: TRBJ2-7
abundance: .
v_gene: TRBV19
d_gene: TRBD1
CDR3nt: TGTGCCAGTAGCCGTGACAGGGCGTCCCACGAGCAGTACTTC
CDR3aa: CASSRDRASHEQYF

j_gene: TRBJ2-1
abundance: .
v_gene: TRBV7-2
d_gene: TRBD2
CDR3nt: TGTGCCAGCAGCCGGTTGTCGCGGGAGGCGAGAAATGAGCAGTTCTTC
CDR3aa: CASSRLSREARNEQFF

j_gene: TRBJ1-4
abundance: .
v_gene: TRBV11-2
d_gene: TRBD1
CDR3nt: TGTGCCAGCAGCGTACAGGGGGCAACAAATGAAAAACTGTTTTTT
CDR3aa: CASSVQGATNEKLFF

j_gene: TRBJ1-2
abundance: few
v_gene: TRBV25-1
d_gene: TRBD1
CDR3nt: TGTGCCAGCAGTGACCCCAGACAGGGAAACTATGGCTACACCTTC
CDR3aa: CASSDPRQGNYGYTF

j_gene: TRBJ1-2
abundance: .
v_gene: TRBV5-1
d_gene: TRBD1
CDR3nt: TGCGCCAGCAGCTCGGGACCGGGACAGGAGATCTATGGCTACACCTTC
CDR3aa: CASSSGPGQEIYGYTF

j_gene: TRBJ1-2
abundance: once
v_gene: TRBV5-1
d_gene: TRBD1
CDR3nt: TGCGCCAGCAGCTCCACCGGGACAGGAAGACCTAATAACTATGGCTACACCTTC
CDR3aa: CASSSTGTGRPNNYGYTF

j_gene: TRBJ2-7
abundance: .
v_gene: TRBV30
d_gene: TRBD1
CDR3nt: TGTGCCTGGAGAAATACGGGACAGTTCTCCTACGAGCAGTACTTC
CDR3aa: CAWRNTGQFSYEQYF

j_gene: TRBJ2-3
abundance: .
v_gene: TRBV4-1
d_gene: TRBD1
CDR3nt: TGCGCCAGCAGCCAAGATTTTAGTGAGGGGGCAGCTAGTCTCACAGATACGCAGTATTTT
CDR3aa: CASSQDFSEGAASLTDTQYF